This T cell receptor (beta chain) is drawn from a study of Ad26.COV2.S vaccination and SARS-CoV-2 variants. Notes on the study in general: Total T cell responses, in the TCR breadth and depth analyses, may have been underestimated.

This CDR3 region has 14 residues. Deletions cut 6 bases from V and 7 bases from J, with 15 bases between. CDR1 and CDR2 from the germline V gene are KGHDR and SFDVKD. The table came from immunoSEQ multiplex PCR; TCRdb's copy has only in-frame clones and leaves some out. The sample has approximately 350,000 clones; about four fifths are singletons. For this clone: What it recognizes is unknown.

Treatment in this sample: roughly 20 received Ad26.COV2.S at low or high dose, single or two shots; 5 received placebo; per-sample allocation not given. Samples came from day 63 after the first vaccine or placebo injection. This chain uses TRBV24-1 with TRBJ2-1; D is unclear. This clonotype was obtained from a person between 18 and 65 years old who received the Ad26.COV2.S COVID-19 vaccine or a placebo. The sequencing here drew on peripheral blood, taken in a trial of Ad26.COV2.S vaccine versus placebo. The CDR3 nucleotides read TGTGCCACCAGTAGGCCTCCTCCGAGGAATGAGCAGTTCTTC. As protein: CATSRPPPRNEQFF.